This section outlines one T cell receptor beta chain sequence together with its context. Its antigen remains unknown. This clone may be a read error of a much larger clone one base away. Per germline, CDR1 MGHRA and CDR2 YSYEKL. This CDR3 has 16 amino acids. V trimming: 4 bases; J trimming: 1 base; junction bases outside the gene matches: 7. Breast cancer patients provided tissue from their axillary draining lymph nodes. TCRdb reanalysed the multiplex PCR reads using MiXCR and keeps one entry per CDR3 protein. The table records 200,000 to 300,000 distinct CDR3 sequences, more than 30% of them present only once. This entry belongs to a study of breast tumors, draining lymph nodes, adjacent tissues. General study points: The data were judged consistent with most tumor T cells coming from lymph node and expanding in tumor. Tumor TCR diversity was below lymph nodes but above nontumor tissue.

The genes are TRBV4-1 and TRBJ2-3, with 8 bases matching TRBD1. The sequenced sample was axillary lymph node tissue. The clonotype comes from a female donor with breast cancer. Some clones in this sample may be carry-over from other donors' samples. CDR3 DNA sequence: TGCGCCAGCAGCCTCGCACAGGGGGTGGGCACAGATACGCAGTATTTT. It is translated as CASSLAQGVGTDTQYF.